These 26 T cell receptor beta chains were sequenced from one sample in a study of CXCR3-negative and CXCR3-positive naive CD8 T cells. Whole-study findings and limits: Against CXCR3-negative naive cells, CXCR3-positive naive cells showed more hydrophobic TRB CDR3s.

Antigens for these TCRs are unknown. The TRB cDNA libraries were prepared by 5' RACE with UMI labels. Reanalyzing the 5' RACE reads, TCRdb keeps one entry per CDR3 protein, without DNA. The sample includes 55,000 to 70,000 distinct CDR3 sequences. Sequencing was performed on naive CXCR3+ CD8+ T cells from blood. Subset defined: CD45RO-CCR7+CD27+CD95- naive CD8+ T cells expressing CXCR3 (TNR3+). The receptors here all came from a human donor in good health. Some clones in this sample may be carry-over from other donors' samples.

V gene TRBV6-2 or TRBV6-3 combines with J gene TRBJ1-1; TCRdb reports TRBD1, a call that lacks DNA to check it against. CDR1 and CDR2 from the germline V gene are MNHEY and SVGEGT. CDR3 length: 17 amino acids. The CDR3 loop is CASSSHRDSEMNTEAFF.

The chain has TRBV4-3 and TRBJ2-7; checking the TCRdb D call of TRBD1 is not possible without DNA. The germline gives CDR1 LGHNA, CDR2 YSLEER. This CDR3 region has 17 residues. The CDR3 sequence: CASSQLYPGTATYEQYF.

V usage is TRBV6-2 or TRBV6-3 and J usage is TRBJ2-1. Germline lookup yields CDR1 MNHEY and CDR2 SVGEGT. The CDR3 covers 12 residues. The CDR3 spells CASSFTLDEQFF.

V is TRBV28 and J is TRBJ2-5; no DNA is available, so the TRBD1 call from TCRdb remains unchecked. This CDR3 is built from 15 residues. Germline V gives CDR1 MDHEN, CDR2 SYDVKM. The CDR3 spells CASSLFRTGQETQYF.

The V and J genes are TRBV7-9 and TRBJ2-7; lacking DNA, the TRBD1 call made by TCRdb goes unchecked. CDR1 is SEHNR and CDR2 is FQNEAQ in the germline V gene (reference sequence). There are 15 residues in the CDR3. CDR3 residues: CASSLVLGRGHEQYF.

The genes are TRBV29-1 and TRBJ2-5; TCRdb reports TRBD1, a call that lacks DNA to check it against. CDR3 length equals 14 residues. In germline, CDR1 is SQVTM, CDR2 ANQGSEA. CDR3 sequence: CSALMLGEGETQYF.

This chain joins TRBV12-3 or TRBV12-4 and TRBJ1-3; TCRdb's D call, TRBD1, is unchecked because there is no DNA. This CDR3 spans 18 amino acids. The CDR3 sequence: CASSPTWTAHRSGNTIYF.

The chain has TRBV13 and TRBJ2-7; with no DNA, the TCRdb D assignment of TRBD1 cannot be verified. The CDR3 is 17 amino acids. Germline V gives CDR1 PRHDT, CDR2 FYEKMQ (reference sequence). The CDR3 sequence: CASSPLGPTGFSYEQYF.

V usage is TRBV6-1 and J usage is TRBJ2-7; TCRdb picks TRBD2, but there is no DNA to check that call. The CDR3 runs to 16 residues. Germline-derived CDR1 and CDR2 are MNHNS and SASEGT. The CDR3 loop reads CASSEATGGPSYEQYF.

The chain is built from TRBV6-2 or TRBV6-3 and TRBJ2-7; the TCRdb D gene call, TRBD2, has no DNA to confirm it. The V gene's germline CDR1 is MNHEY and CDR2 SVGEGT. The CDR3 is 13 residues long. CDR3 protein: CASSPPTSNEQYF.

V and J are TRBV5-1 and TRBJ2-7; TCRdb returns TRBD1, unconfirmable since there is no DNA. Germline-derived CDR1 and CDR2 are SGHRS and YFSETQ. The CDR3 covers 14 residues. CDR3 residues: CASSPPGGAYEQYF.

This chain joins TRBV4-1 and TRBJ2-3. Germline CDR1 and CDR2: MGHRA and YSYEKL. The CDR3 has 15 residues. The CDR3 loop is CASSQEVGSTDTQYF.

V gene TRBV7-9 combines with J gene TRBJ2-3; checking the TCRdb D call of TRBD2 is not possible without DNA. Germline lookup yields CDR1 SEHNR and CDR2 FQNEAQ (reference sequence). The CDR3 spans 16 residues. This CDR3 reads CASSPEGGTSTDTQYF.

CDR3 protein: CSVERLPYEQYF. The rearrangement uses TRBV29-1 and TRBJ2-7. This CDR3 has 12 amino acids. CDR1 and CDR2 (germline): SQVTM, ANQGSEA.

CDR3 loop: CASSLGPGGDWSYEQYF. The V call is TRBV7-2, the J call TRBJ2-7; as DNA is missing, the TRBD2 call by TCRdb cannot be tested. The CDR3 totals 17 residues. Germline CDR1 and CDR2: SGHTA and FQGNSA.

The V gene is TRBV7-9, the J gene TRBJ2-7; TCRdb reports TRBD2, a call that lacks DNA to check it against. The CDR3 runs to 15 residues. Germline V gene lookup returns CDR1 SEHNR and CDR2 FQNEAQ (reference sequence). The CDR3 sequence is CASSSGRLISYEQYF. Using reference TRBV7-9 and TRBJ2-7 for the parts outside the CDR3, the full variable domain is DTGVSQNPRHKITKRGQNVTFRCDPISEHNRLYWYRQTLGQGPEFLTYFQNEAQLEKSRLLSDRFSAERPKGSFSTLEIQRTEQGDSAMYLCASSSGRLISYEQYFGPGTRLTVT.

The chain carries TRBV12-5 and TRBJ1-1; no DNA is available, so the TRBD1 call from TCRdb remains unchecked. CDR3 length equals 14 residues. Looked up from germline, CDR1 is LGHNT and CDR2 is FRNRAP. The CDR3: CASDGGEWGTEAFF.

Considering frequency, this clonotype is medium-sized. V gene TRBV6-2 or TRBV6-3 combines with J gene TRBJ2-7. The CDR3 has 11 residues. The germline gives CDR1 MNHEY, CDR2 SVGEGT. The CDR3 sequence: CASSPSYEQYF.

The chain is built from TRBV28 and TRBJ2-7; the D call of TRBD2 rests on TCRdb alone, since no DNA is present to check it. The CDR3 has 13 residues. CDR1 is MDHEN, CDR2 SYDVKM, per germline. The CDR3 protein is CASSAGGPYEQYF.

The chain uses TRBV29-1 and TRBJ2-4; without DNA, the TCRdb call of TRBD1 cannot be checked. CDR3 size: 13 residues. CDR1 and CDR2 (germline): SQVTM, ANQGSEA. CDR3 sequence: CSVGGTGLNIQYF.

This chain links TRBV2 with TRBJ2-3; TCRdb indicates TRBD2, and absent DNA this call remains unverified. Germline V lookup: CDR1 SNHLY, CDR2 FYNNEI. The CDR3 has 14 amino acids. This chain's CDR3 is CARPTSGGADTQYF.

The chain carries TRBV28 and TRBJ2-7; TCRdb reports TRBD1, a call that lacks DNA to check it against. CDR1 and CDR2 (germline): MDHEN, SYDVKM. This CDR3 region has 15 residues. CDR3 loop: CASSTLLGQLYEQYF.

Here the CDR3 reads CASSVVVANPYNEQFF. The genes are TRBV9 and TRBJ2-1. The length of the CDR3 is 16 residues. Germline V gene data show CDR1 as SGDLS and CDR2 as YYNGEE. The full variable domain, with the rest looked up from reference TRBV9 and TRBJ2-1, is DSGVTQTPKHLITATGQRVTLRCSPRSGDLSVYWYQQSLDQGLQFLIQYYNGEERAKGNILERFSAQQFPDLHSELNLSSLELGDSALYFCASSVVVANPYNEQFFGPGTRLTVL.

This chain uses TRBV20-1 with TRBJ2-1; the TCRdb call, TRBD1, lacks DNA for checking. The germline V gene encodes CDR1 DFQATT and CDR2 SNEGSKA (reference sequence). The CDR3 contains 13 residues. CDR3: CSAREPGGNEQFF.

V is TRBV9 and J is TRBJ2-5; TCRdb calls TRBD1, which cannot be checked without DNA. This CDR3 has 13 residues. Germline-derived CDR1 and CDR2 are SGDLS and YYNGEE. The CDR3 here is CASSARFGGTQYF. The complete variable domain, with remaining parts taken from reference TRBV9 and TRBJ2-5, reads DSGVTQTPKHLITATGQRVTLRCSPRSGDLSVYWYQQSLDQGLQFLIQYYNGEERAKGNILERFSAQQFPDLHSELNLSSLELGDSALYFCASSARFGGTQYFGPGTRLLVL.

The V gene is TRBV12-3 or TRBV12-4, the J gene TRBJ2-5; TCRdb designates TRBD2, a call that cannot be tested without DNA. CDR3 length equals 14 residues. The CDR3 protein is CASSPGLAEETQYF.